The 16 T cell receptor beta chains given below trace back to one sample, sequenced in a study of T cells in Graves' hyperthyroidism and ophthalmopathy. The CDR3 regions of TCR beta were amplified from RNA transcripts. RT-PCR in the first round (using the HTBI primer set) targeted the TCR CDR3. TCRdb independently ran MiXCR on the multiplex PCR reads; one entry per CDR3 protein. The sample records around 450,000 distinct CDR3 sequences, roughly 15% being singletons. The sample taken for sequencing was blood. These receptor sequences come from a young woman with Graves' hyperthyroidism.

This clonotype was recorded many times. This chain uses TRBV11-1 with TRBJ2-3; 8 nucleotides line up with TRBD1. CDR3 length: 15 residues. V lost 3 bases, J lost 2 bases, and 4 bases stayed unmatched. Germline CDR1 and CDR2: SGHAT and FQDESV (reference sequence). DNA of the CDR3: TGTGCCAGCAGCTTTGACAGGGGTTCCACAGATACGCAGTATTTT. The encoded protein is CASSFDRGSTDTQYF. The full variable domain, rest sourced from reference TRBV11-1 and TRBJ2-3, is EAEVAQSPRYKITEKSQAVAFWCDPISGHATLYWYRQILGQGPELLVQFQDESVVDDSQLPKDRFSAERLKGVDSTLKIQPAELGDSAMYLCASSFDRGSTDTQYFGPGTRLTVL.

This clonotype was recorded many times. The chain couples TRBV6-2 or TRBV6-3 to TRBJ2-6; maybe TRBD1 (5 bases). V lost 6 bases and J lost 2, with 8 bases in between. The germline V gene has CDR1 MNHEY and CDR2 SVGEGT. This CDR3 region has 14 residues. CDR3 bases: TGTGCCAGCAGAAAGACAGCTGGGGCCAACGTCCTGACTTTC. Amino acids: CASRKTAGANVLTF.

In this sample, this clonotype turned up a few times. The V and J genes are TRBV28 and TRBJ2-4; D may be TRBD1 (7 bases). The CDR3 loop spans 14 amino acids. The V and J ends lost 4 bases and 2 bases respectively, with 9 bases between them. Germline CDR1 MDHEN, CDR2 SYDVKM. CDR3 coding DNA: TGTGCCAGCAGTTCAGGGGGGCCCAAAAACATTCAGTACTTC. Its translation: CASSSGGPKNIQYF.

This clonotype was recorded at least ten times. The CDR3 DNA sequence: TGTGCCAGCACGGGACAGGGAGTGGATGGCTACACCTTC. It specifies CASTGQGVDGYTF. This chain links TRBV2 with TRBJ1-2; TRBD1 agrees at 9 bases. V gave up 7 bases and J gave up 6 bases; unmatched junction bases: 6. The V gene's germline CDR1 is SNHLY and CDR2 FYNNEI. CDR3 length equals 13 residues.

This clonotype was counted a few times. One end of the junction does not line up with germline, which may come from a read error. CDR3 sequence: CASSAGWQETQYF. For the CDR3, the DNA is TGTGCCAGTAGTGCGGGATGGCAAGAGACCCAGTACTTC. The rearrangement links TRBV2 to TRBJ2-5, with D possibly TRBD2 on 6 matching bases. Germline V lookup: CDR1 SNHLY, CDR2 FYNNEI. CDR3 length: 13 amino acids.

This clonotype has a count of ten or more. The chain uses TRBV10-1 and TRBJ2-5; a possible D gene is TRBD1 (6 bases). CDR1 is WNHNN and CDR2 is SYGVQD in the germline V gene (reference sequence). This CDR3 contains 13 residues. V lost 5 bases and J 3 bases, leaving 10 bases between the germline ends. The CDR3 reads CASSRTAKETQYF. The DNA for the CDR3 is TGCGCCAGCAGTCGGACAGCAAAAGAGACCCAGTACTTC.

This clonotype was observed many times. The V gene is TRBV30, the J gene TRBJ1-1; a weak D match, TRBD1 (6 bases). Germline V gives CDR1 GTSNPN, CDR2 SVGIG (reference sequence). The CDR3 covers 12 residues. The ends were cut back, 2 bases at V and 6 bases at J, with 10 bases in the middle. Here the CDR3 reads CAWSPGQSEAFF. The CDR3 DNA follows: TGTGCCTGGAGTCCCGGACAGTCTGAAGCTTTCTTT.

The chain carries TRBV4-2 and TRBJ1-2, with D possibly matching TRBD1 (5 bases). Germline-derived CDR1 and CDR2 are LGHNA and YNFKEQ. Trimming cost V 6 bases and J 3 bases, with 11 bases left between them. The CDR3 has 13 residues. The CDR3 sequence: CASRGGEDYGYTF. The CDR3 DNA reads TGTGCCAGCAGGGGGGGGGAGGACTATGGCTACACCTTC.

This clonotype was seen repeatedly, ten times or more. The V call is TRBV3-1, the J call TRBJ1-2; the D gene is possibly TRBD1 (6 bases). There are 12 residues in the CDR3. Germline V gives CDR1 LGHDT, CDR2 YNNKEL (reference sequence). V lost 3 bases and J lost 8, with 10 bases in between. The CDR3 spells CASSHADRGYTF. As DNA, the CDR3 is TGTGCCAGCAGCCACGCTGACAGGGGCTACACCTTC.

The CDR3 here is CASGSLPGEYQETQYF. The CDR3 nucleotides are TGTGCTAGTGGTTCCCTCCCGGGAGAGTACCAAGAGACCCAGTACTTC. This chain uses TRBV12-5 with TRBJ2-5; the D gene is possibly TRBD2 (6 bases). Trimming took 4 bases from V and 0 from J, leaving 15 bases between them. Germline V gives CDR1 LGHNT, CDR2 FRNRAP. This CDR3 has 16 residues.

This clonotype appeared many times. This chain joins TRBV2 and TRBJ1-5; perhaps TRBD1 as D (5 bases). Germline V lookup: CDR1 SNHLY, CDR2 FYNNEI. Trimming took off 7 bases at V and 3 bases at J, with 13 bases between the two ends. The CDR3 length is 14 residues. The CDR3 region is CASKVGQNNQPQHF. Here the CDR3 DNA reads TGTGCCAGCAAGGTGGGGCAGAACAATCAGCCCCAGCATTTT.

The chain employs TRBV30 and TRBJ2-5; D is perhaps TRBD1 (5 bases). V gave up 4 bases and J gave up 5 bases, with 8 bases separating them. Germline V gene data show CDR1 as GTSNPN and CDR2 as SVGIG (reference sequence). The CDR3 length is 11 residues. This chain's CDR3 is CAWTQGETQYF. The CDR3 coding sequence is TGTGCCTGGACGCAGGGCGAGACCCAGTACTTC.

This clonotype has a count of ten or more. The CDR3 DNA reads TGTGCCAGCAGTGAAGCGAGCTCGGGATGGGGGCGAGATACGCAGTATTTT. It yields the protein CASSEASSGWGRDTQYF. This chain links TRBV6-1 with TRBJ2-3, with D perhaps TRBD1 (6 bases). CDR1 and CDR2 (germline): MNHNS, SASEGT. The germline V and J ends were trimmed by 0 bases and 5 bases, with 18 bases remaining between them. The length of the CDR3 is 17 residues.

The sample holds many counts of this clonotype. This chain links TRBV11-2 with TRBJ2-3; D unclear. V was shortened by 4 bases and J by 3 bases, with 5 bases between the two germline ends. This CDR3 region has 12 residues. CDR1 is SGHAT and CDR2 is FQNNGV in the germline V gene. The CDR3 bases are TGTGCCAGCAGCTCGATAACAGATACGCAGTATTTT. Its protein is CASSSITDTQYF.

There are a few counts of this clonotype. This sequence joins TRBV5-1 and TRBJ2-6, with D perhaps matching TRBD1 (6 bases). The CDR3 has 18 amino acids. V lost 4 bases, J lost 0 bases, and 17 bases lay in between. Per the germline V gene, CDR1 is SGHRS and CDR2 is YFSETQ. CDR3 bases: TGCGCCAGCAGCCTCACACAGGGTACACACTCTGGGGCCAACGTCCTGACTTTC. It specifies CASSLTQGTHSGANVLTF. Together with reference TRBV5-1 and TRBJ2-6, the CDR3 gives the full variable domain: KAGVTQTPRYLIKTRGQQVTLSCSPISGHRSVSWYQQTPGQGLQFLFEYFSETQRNKGNFPGRFSGRQFSNSRSEMNVSTLELGDSALYLCASSLTQGTHSGANVLTFGAGSRLTVL.

The rearrangement joins TRBV4-1 to TRBJ2-1, with TRBD1 identical over 10 bases. Germline values: CDR1 MGHRA, CDR2 YSYEKL. After removal of 3 bases from V and 10 bases from J, the junction contained 12 bases not matched to a gene. The CDR3 is made up of 16 amino acids. In nucleotides, the CDR3 is TGCGCCAGCAGCCAGCTACCTGGACAGGGGGTTAGCGAGCAGTTCTTC. Its translation: CASSQLPGQGVSEQFF.